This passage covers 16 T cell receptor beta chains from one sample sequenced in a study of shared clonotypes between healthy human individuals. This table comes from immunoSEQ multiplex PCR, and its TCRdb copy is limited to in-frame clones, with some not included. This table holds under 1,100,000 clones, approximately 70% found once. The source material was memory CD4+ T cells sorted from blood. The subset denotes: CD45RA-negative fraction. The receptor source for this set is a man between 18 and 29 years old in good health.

The CDR3 DNA follows: TGTGCCAGCAGCTTAGCCTTAGAATCTAACTATGGCTACACCTTC. Its protein is CASSLALESNYGYTF. The V gene is TRBV7-8, the J gene TRBJ1-2; D call uncertain. Per the germline V gene, CDR1 is SGHVS and CDR2 is FQNEAQ. The CDR3 spans 15 residues. Deletions cut 0 bases from V and 0 bases from J, with 8 bases between.

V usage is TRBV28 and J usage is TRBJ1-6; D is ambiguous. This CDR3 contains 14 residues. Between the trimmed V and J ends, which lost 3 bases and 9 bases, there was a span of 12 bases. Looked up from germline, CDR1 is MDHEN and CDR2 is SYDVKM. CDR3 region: CASSFEPRGSPLHF. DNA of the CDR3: TGTGCCAGCAGTTTTGAGCCACGGGGTTCACCCCTCCACTTT.

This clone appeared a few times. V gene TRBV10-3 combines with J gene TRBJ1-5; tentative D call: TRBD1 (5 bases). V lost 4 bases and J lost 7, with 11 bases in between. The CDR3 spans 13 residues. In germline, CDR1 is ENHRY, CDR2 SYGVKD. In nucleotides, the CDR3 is TGTGCCATCAGTGTTCAGGGTGGGCAGCCCCAGCATTTT. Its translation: CAISVQGGQPQHF.

Here the CDR3 DNA reads TGTGCCAGCACCTCCAAGGTGGACTCGCCCCTCACAGATACGCAGTATTTT. Encoded protein: CASTSKVDSPLTDTQYF. The chain combines TRBV7-9 with TRBJ2-3; maybe TRBD2 (5 bases). This CDR3 is built from 17 residues. The germline V gene encodes CDR1 SEHNR and CDR2 FQNEAQ (reference sequence). Trimming took 7 bases from V and 2 from J, leaving 22 bases between them. The full variable domain, its missing parts supplied by reference TRBV7-9 and TRBJ2-3, is DTGVSQNPRHKITKRGQNVTFRCDPISEHNRLYWYRQTLGQGPEFLTYFQNEAQLEKSRLLSDRFSAERPKGSFSTLEIQRTEQGDSAMYLCASTSKVDSPLTDTQYFGPGTRLTVL.

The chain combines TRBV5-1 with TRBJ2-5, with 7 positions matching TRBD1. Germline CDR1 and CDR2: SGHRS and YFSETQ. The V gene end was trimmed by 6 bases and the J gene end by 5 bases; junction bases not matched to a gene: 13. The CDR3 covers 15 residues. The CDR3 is CASTLLQGSEETQYF. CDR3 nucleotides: TGCGCCAGCACCCTGCTACAGGGGTCAGAGGAGACCCAGTACTTC.

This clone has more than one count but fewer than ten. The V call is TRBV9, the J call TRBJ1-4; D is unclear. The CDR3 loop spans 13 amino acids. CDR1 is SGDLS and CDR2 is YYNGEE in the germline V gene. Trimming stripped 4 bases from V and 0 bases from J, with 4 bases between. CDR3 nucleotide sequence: TGTGCCAGCAGCTCACCAACTAATGAAAAACTGTTTTTT. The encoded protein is CASSSPTNEKLFF.

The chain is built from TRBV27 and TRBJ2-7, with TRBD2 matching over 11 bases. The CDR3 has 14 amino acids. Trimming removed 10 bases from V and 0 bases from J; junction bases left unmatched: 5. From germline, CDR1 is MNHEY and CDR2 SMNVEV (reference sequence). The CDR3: CATASGRISYEQYF. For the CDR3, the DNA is TGTGCCACGGCTAGCGGGAGGATCTCCTACGAGCAGTACTTC.

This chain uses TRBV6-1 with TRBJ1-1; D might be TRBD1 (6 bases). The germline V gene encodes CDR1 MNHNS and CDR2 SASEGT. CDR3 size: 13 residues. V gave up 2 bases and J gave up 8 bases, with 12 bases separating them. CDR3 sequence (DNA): TGTGCCAGCAGTGAATCCGGGGGCGGAGAAGCTTTCTTT. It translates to CASSESGGGEAFF.

CDR3 amino acids: CASTSLEDKSEKLFF. In DNA, the CDR3 is TGTGCCAGTACCTCTCTCGAGGACAAGTCTGAAAAACTGTTTTTT. The rearrangement joins TRBV19 to TRBJ1-4; D may be TRBD1 (5 bases). The V and J ends lost 7 bases and 7 bases respectively, with 19 bases between them. CDR1 and CDR2 from the germline V gene are LNHDA and SQIVND (reference sequence). The CDR3 has 15 amino acids.

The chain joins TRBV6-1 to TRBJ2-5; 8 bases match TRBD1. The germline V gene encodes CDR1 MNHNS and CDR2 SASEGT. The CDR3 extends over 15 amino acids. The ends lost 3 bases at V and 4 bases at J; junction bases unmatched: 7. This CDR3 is CASSDRQGFRETQYF. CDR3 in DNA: TGTGCCAGCAGTGATCGACAGGGGTTCCGAGAGACCCAGTACTTC.

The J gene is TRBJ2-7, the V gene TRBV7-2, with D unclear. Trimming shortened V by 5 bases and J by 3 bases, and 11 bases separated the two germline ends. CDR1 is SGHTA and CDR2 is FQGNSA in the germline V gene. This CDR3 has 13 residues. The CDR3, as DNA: TGTGCCAGCAGCCAGACTGGGCTCTACGAGCAGTACTTC. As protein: CASSQTGLYEQYF.

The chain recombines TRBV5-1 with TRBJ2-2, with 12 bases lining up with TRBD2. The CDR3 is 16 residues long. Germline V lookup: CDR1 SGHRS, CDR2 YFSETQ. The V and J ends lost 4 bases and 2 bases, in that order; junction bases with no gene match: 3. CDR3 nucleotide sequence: TGCGCCAGCAGCCCTAGCGGGGGGGCTAACACCGGGGAGCTGTTTTTT. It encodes CASSPSGGANTGELFF.

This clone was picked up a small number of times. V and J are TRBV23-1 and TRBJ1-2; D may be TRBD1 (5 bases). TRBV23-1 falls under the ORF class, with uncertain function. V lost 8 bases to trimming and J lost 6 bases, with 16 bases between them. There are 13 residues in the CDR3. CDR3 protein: CASGAARNHGYTF. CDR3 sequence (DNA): TGCGCCAGCGGGGCGGCACGGAACCATGGCTACACCTTC.

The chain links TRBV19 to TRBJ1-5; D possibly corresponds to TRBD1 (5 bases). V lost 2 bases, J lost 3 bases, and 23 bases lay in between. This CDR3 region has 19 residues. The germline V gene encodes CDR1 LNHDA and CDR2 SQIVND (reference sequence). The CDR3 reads CASSIRAGSRKTNNQPQHF. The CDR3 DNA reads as TGTGCCAGTAGTATAAGGGCAGGGAGTAGGAAAACTAACAATCAGCCCCAGCATTTT.

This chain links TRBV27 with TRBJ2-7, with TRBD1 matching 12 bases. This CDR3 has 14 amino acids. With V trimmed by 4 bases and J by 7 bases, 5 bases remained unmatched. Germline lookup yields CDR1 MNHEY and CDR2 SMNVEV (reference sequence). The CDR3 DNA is TGTGCCAGCAGTTCGGGACAGGGGGCCTGGGAGCAGTACTTC. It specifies CASSSGQGAWEQYF.

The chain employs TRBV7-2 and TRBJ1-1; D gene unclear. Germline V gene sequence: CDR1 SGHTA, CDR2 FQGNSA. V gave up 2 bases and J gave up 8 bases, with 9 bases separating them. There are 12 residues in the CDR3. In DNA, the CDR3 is TGTGCCAGCAGCTTAACAGTAACAGAAGCTTTCTTT. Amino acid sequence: CASSLTVTEAFF.